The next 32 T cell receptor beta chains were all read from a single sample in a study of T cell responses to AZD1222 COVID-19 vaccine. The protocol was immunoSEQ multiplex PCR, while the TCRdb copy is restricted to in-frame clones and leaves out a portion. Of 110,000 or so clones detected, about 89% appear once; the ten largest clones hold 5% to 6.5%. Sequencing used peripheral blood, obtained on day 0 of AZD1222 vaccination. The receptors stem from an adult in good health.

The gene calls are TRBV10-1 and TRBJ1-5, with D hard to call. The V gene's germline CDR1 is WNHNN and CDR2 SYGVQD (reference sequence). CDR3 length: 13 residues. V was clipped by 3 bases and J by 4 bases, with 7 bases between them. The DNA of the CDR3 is TGCGCCAGCAGTGATGGTCTGAATCAGCCCCAGCATTTT. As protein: CASSDGLNQPQHF.

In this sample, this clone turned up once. Here the CDR3 reads CASRRDRSPGDEQFF. In DNA form, the CDR3 reads TGTGCCAGCAGACGAGACAGGTCCCCGGGCGATGAGCAGTTCTTC. The rearrangement joins TRBV9 to TRBJ2-1, with a possible D match to TRBD1 (6 bases). Germline V gene data show CDR1 as SGDLS and CDR2 as YYNGEE. Trimming removed 5 bases from V and 8 bases from J, with 20 bases in between. The CDR3 consists of 15 residues.

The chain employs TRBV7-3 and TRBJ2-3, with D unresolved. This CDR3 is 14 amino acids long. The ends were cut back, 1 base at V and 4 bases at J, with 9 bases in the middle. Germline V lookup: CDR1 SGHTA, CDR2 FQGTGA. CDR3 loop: CASSLKGPADTQYF. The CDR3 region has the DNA TGTGCCAGCAGCTTAAAAGGACCTGCAGATACGCAGTATTTT.

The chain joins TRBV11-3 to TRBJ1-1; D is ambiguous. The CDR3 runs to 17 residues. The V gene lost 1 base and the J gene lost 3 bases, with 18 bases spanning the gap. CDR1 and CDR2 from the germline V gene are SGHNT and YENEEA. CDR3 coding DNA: TGTGCCAGCAGCTTAGGAAGTTCCCAGGCGATGTACACTGAAGCTTTCTTT. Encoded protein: CASSLGSSQAMYTEAFF.

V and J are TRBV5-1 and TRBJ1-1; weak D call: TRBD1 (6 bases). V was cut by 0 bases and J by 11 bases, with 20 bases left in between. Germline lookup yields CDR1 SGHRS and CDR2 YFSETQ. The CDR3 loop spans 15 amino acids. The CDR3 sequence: CASSLDPNGGLIAFF. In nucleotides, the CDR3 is TGCGCCAGCAGCTTGGACCCAAATGGGGGCCTGATTGCTTTCTTT.

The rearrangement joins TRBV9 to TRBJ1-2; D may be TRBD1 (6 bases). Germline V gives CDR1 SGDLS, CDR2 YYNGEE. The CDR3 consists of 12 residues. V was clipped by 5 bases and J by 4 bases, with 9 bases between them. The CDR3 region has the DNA TGTGCCAGCAGAACAGGGTTCTATGGCTACACCTTC. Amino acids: CASRTGFYGYTF. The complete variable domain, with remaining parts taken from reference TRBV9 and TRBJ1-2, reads DSGVTQTPKHLITATGQRVTLRCSPRSGDLSVYWYQQSLDQGLQFLIQYYNGEERAKGNILERFSAQQFPDLHSELNLSSLELGDSALYFCASRTGFYGYTFGSGTRLTVV.

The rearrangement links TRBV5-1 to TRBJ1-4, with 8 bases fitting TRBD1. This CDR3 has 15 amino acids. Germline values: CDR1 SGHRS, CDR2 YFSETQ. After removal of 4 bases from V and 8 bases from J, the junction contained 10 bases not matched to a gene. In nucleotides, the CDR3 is TGCGCCAGCAGCGCAGGACAGGGAAATTGGGAAAAACTGTTTTTT. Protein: CASSAGQGNWEKLFF.

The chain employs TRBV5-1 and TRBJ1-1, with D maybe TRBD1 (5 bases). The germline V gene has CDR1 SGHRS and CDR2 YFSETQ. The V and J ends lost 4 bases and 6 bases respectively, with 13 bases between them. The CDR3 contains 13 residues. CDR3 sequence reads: CASSAGMMAEAFF. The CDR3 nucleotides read TGCGCCAGCAGCGCAGGGATGATGGCTGAAGCTTTCTTT. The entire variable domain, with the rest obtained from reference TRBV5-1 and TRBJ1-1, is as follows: KAGVTQTPRYLIKTRGQQVTLSCSPISGHRSVSWYQQTPGQGLQFLFEYFSETQRNKGNFPGRFSGRQFSNSRSEMNVSTLELGDSALYLCASSAGMMAEAFFGQGTRLTVV.

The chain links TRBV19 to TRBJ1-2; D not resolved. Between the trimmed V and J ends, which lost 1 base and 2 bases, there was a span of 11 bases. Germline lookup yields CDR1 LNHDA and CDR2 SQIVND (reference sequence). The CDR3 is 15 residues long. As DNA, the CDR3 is TGTGCCAGTAGTATAGTATTCCCTGAGAACTATGGCTACACCTTC. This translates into CASSIVFPENYGYTF.

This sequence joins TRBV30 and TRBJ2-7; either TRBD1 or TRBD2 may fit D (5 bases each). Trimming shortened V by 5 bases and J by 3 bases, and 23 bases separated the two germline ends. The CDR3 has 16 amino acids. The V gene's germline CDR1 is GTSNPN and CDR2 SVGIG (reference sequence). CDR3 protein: CAWRRGQWEPDYEQYF. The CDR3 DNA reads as TGTGCCTGGCGACGGGGCCAGTGGGAACCGGACTACGAGCAGTACTTC.

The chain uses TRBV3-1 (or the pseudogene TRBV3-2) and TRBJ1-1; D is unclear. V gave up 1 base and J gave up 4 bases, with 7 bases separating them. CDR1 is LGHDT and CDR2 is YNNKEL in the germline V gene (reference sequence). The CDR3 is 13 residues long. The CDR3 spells CASSQGISTEAFF. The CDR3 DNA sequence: TGTGCCAGCAGCCAAGGAATAAGCACTGAAGCTTTCTTT.

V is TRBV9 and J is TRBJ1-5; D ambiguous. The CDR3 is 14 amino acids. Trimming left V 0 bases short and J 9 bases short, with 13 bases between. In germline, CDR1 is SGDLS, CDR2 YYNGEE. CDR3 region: CASSVATSPGPQHF. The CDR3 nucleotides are TGTGCCAGCAGCGTAGCGACCTCCCCGGGGCCCCAGCATTTT.

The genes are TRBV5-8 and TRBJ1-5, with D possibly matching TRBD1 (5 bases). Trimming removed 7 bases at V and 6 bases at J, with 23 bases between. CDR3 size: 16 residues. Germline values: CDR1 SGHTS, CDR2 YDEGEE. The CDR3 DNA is TGTGCCAGCCGAAGATTCCCTGCGGGGGATGGTCAGCCCCAGCATTTT. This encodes CASRRFPAGDGQPQHF.

CDR3 DNA sequence: TGTGCCAGCAGCCCAAACGTGGGGGGAGGCTATGGCTACACCTTC. Translation gives CASSPNVGGGYGYTF. The V call is TRBV6-5, the J call TRBJ1-2, with a possible D match to TRBD1 (5 bases). Trimming stripped 6 bases from V and 4 bases from J, with 18 bases between. Germline lookup yields CDR1 MNHEY and CDR2 SVGAGI. The CDR3 covers 15 residues.

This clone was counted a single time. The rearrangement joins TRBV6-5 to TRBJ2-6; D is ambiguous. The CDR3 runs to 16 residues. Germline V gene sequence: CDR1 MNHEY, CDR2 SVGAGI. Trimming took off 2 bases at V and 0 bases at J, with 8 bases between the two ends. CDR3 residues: CASSYGRTSGANVLTF. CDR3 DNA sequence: TGTGCCAGCAGTTACGGCCGGACCTCTGGGGCCAACGTCCTGACTTTC.

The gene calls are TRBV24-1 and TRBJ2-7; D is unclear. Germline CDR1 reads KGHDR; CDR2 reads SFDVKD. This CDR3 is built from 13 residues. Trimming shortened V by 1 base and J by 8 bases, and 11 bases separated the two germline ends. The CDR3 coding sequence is TGTGCCACCAGTGATTTCGGATCGGTTAAGCAGTACTTC. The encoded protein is CATSDFGSVKQYF.

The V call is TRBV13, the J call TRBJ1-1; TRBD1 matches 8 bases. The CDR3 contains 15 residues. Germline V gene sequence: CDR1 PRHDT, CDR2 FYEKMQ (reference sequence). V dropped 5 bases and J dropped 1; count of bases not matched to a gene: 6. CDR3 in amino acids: CASSLQDRGNTEAFF. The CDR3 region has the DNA TGTGCCAGCAGCCTCCAAGACAGGGGGAACACTGAAGCTTTCTTT.

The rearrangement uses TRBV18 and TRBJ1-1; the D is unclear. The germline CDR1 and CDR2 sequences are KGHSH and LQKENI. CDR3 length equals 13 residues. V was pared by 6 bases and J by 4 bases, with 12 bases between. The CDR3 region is CASSRNRGTEAFF. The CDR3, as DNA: TGTGCCAGCTCCCGTAATCGCGGCACTGAAGCTTTCTTT.

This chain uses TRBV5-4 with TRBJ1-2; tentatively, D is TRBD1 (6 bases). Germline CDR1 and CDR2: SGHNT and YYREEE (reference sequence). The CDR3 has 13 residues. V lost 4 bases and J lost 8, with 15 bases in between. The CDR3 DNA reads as TGTGCCAGCAGCAACACAGGGAATGAGGGCTACACCTTC. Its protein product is CASSNTGNEGYTF.

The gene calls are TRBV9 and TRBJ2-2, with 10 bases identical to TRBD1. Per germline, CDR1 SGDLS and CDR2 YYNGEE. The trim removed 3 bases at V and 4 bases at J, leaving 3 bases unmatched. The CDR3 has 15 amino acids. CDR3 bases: TGTGCCAGCAGCGGACAGGGGGCGGGCACCGGGGAGCTGTTTTTT. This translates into CASSGQGAGTGELFF.

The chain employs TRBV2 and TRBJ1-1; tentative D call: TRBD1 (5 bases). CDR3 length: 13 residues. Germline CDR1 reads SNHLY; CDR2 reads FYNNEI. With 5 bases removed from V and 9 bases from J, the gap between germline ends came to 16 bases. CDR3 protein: CASSRDVTLQAFF. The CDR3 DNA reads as TGTGCCAGCAGTCGGGACGTTACGCTCCAAGCTTTCTTT.

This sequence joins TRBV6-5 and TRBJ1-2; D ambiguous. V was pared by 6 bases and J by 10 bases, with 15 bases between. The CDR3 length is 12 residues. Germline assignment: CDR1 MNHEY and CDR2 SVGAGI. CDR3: CASSQPQANYTF. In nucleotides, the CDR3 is TGTGCCAGCAGCCAACCCCAAGCTAACTACACCTTC.

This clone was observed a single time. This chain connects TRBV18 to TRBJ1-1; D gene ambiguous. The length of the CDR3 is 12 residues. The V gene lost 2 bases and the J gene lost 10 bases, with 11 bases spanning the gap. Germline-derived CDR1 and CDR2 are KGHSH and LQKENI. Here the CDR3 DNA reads TGTGCCAGCTCACCAATACGGGAGGGAGCTTTCTTT. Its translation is CASSPIREGAFF. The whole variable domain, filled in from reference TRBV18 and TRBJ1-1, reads NAGVMQNPRHLVRRRGQEARLRCSPMKGHSHVYWYRQLPEEGLKFMVYLQKENIIDESGMPKERFSAEFPKEGPSILRIQQVVRGDSAAYFCASSPIREGAFFGQGTRLTVV.

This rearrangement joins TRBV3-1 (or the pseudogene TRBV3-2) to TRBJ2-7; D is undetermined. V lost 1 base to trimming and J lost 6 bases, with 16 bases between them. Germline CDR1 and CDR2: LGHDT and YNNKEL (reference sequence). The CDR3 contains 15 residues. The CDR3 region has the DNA TGTGCCAGCAGCCAAGCTGGAGTTTCCTCTGGCGAGCAGTACTTC. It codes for CASSQAGVSSGEQYF.

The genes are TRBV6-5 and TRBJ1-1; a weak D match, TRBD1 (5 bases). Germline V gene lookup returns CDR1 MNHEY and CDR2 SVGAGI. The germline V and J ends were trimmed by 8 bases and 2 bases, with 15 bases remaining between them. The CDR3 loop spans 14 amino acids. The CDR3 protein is CASLNQGRNTEAFF. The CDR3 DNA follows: TGTGCCAGCCTTAACCAGGGACGCAACACTGAAGCTTTCTTT.

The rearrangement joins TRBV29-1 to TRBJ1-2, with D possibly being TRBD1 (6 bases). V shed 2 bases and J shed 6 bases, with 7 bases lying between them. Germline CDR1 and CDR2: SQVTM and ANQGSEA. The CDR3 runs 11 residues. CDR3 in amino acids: CSVERGDGYTF. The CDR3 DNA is TGCAGCGTTGAAAGGGGGGATGGCTACACCTTC.

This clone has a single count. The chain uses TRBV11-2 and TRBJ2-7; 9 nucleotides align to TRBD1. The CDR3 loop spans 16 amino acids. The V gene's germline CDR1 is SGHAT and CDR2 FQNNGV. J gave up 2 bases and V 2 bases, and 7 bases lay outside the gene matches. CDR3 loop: CASSLWGTGITYEQYF. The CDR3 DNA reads TGTGCCAGCAGCTTATGGGGGACAGGGATTACCTACGAGCAGTACTTC.

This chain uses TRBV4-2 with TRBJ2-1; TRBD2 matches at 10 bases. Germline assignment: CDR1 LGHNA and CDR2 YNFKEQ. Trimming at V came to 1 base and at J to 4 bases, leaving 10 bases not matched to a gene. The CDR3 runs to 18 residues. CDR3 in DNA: TGTGCCAGCAGCCAAGTTCGAGGCTGGACTAGCGGTTACAATGAGCAGTTCTTC. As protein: CASSQVRGWTSGYNEQFF.

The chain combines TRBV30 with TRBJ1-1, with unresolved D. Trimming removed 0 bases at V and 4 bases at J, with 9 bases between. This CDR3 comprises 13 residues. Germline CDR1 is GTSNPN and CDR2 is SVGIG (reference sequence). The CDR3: CAWSVSIGTEAFF. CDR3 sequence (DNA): TGTGCCTGGAGTGTTTCGATTGGCACTGAAGCTTTCTTT.

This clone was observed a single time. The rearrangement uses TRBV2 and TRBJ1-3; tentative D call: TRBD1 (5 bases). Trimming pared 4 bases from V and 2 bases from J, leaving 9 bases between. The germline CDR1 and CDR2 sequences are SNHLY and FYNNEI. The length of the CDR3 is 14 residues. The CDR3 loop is CASSGSGTGNTIYF. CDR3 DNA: TGTGCCAGCAGTGGGTCAGGGACTGGAAACACCATATATTTT. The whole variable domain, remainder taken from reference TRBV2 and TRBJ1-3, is EPEVTQTPSHQVTQMGQEVILRCVPISNHLYFYWYRQILGQKVEFLVSFYNNEISEKSEIFDDQFSVERPDGSNFTLKIRSTKLEDSAMYFCASSGSGTGNTIYFGEGSWLTVV.

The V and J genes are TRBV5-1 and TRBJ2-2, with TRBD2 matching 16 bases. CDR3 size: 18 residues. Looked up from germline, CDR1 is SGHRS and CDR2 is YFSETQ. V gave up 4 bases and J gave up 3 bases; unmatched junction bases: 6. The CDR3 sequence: CASSRGTSGRAYTGELFF. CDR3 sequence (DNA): TGCGCCAGCAGCCGCGGGACTAGCGGGAGGGCCTACACCGGGGAGCTGTTTTTT.

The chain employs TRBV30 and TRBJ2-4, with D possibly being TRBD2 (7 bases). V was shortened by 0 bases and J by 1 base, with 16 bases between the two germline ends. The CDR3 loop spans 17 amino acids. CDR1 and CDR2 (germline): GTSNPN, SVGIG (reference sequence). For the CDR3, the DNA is TGTGCCTGGAGTGTAGGGGGGGGCCCGGGGGCCAAAAACATTCAGTACTTC. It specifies CAWSVGGGPGAKNIQYF.